The next 12 T cell receptor beta chains were all read from a single sample in a study of technical replicates of blood from a handful of donors. Profiling relied on immunoSEQ multiplex PCR, and the TCRdb table lists in-frame clones only, not all of them. The sample has 80,000 or so clones, 75% to 85% seen once; the top ten hold roughly 4%. The sample consisted of PBMCs. All receptors come from a human donor in good health. Some clones in this sample may be carry-over from other donors' samples.

This sequence joins TRBV6-1 and TRBJ2-7, with D uncertain. Per the germline V gene, CDR1 is MNHNS and CDR2 is SASEGT. The V end lost 6 bases, the J end lost 3 bases, and 6 bases lay between the germline ends. The CDR3 totals 11 residues. The CDR3 coding sequence is TGTGCCAGCAGATCTAGCTACGAGCAGTACTTC. Translation gives CASRSSYEQYF.

This clone is a singleton in its sample. The rearrangement links TRBV4-2 to TRBJ1-2; 7 nucleotides match TRBD1. The CDR3 totals 19 residues. Trimming took 5 bases from V and 4 from J; bases not matched to a gene: 22. Germline V gene sequence: CDR1 LGHNA, CDR2 YNFKEQ. CDR3 region: CASSTRTLTGTVLAYGYTF. The CDR3 nucleotides read TGTGCCAGCAGCACACGTACATTAACCGGGACAGTCTTAGCCTATGGCTACACCTTC.

The chain has TRBV18 and TRBJ1-5, with D uncertain. CDR1 is KGHSH, CDR2 LQKENI, per germline. CDR3 size: 13 residues. Trimming stripped 3 bases from V and 5 bases from J, with 8 bases between. CDR3 loop: CASSPQEDQPQHF. CDR3 nucleotide sequence: TGTGCCAGCTCACCCCAGGAGGATCAGCCCCAGCATTTT.

V usage is TRBV5-1 and J usage is TRBJ2-3, with D tentatively TRBD1 (5 bases). Germline V gives CDR1 SGHRS, CDR2 YFSETQ. This CDR3 comprises 15 residues. The germline V and J ends were trimmed by 4 bases and 6 bases, with 18 bases remaining between them. The CDR3 bases are TGCGCCAGCAGCCCGGGCAGGTGGGGCCCGGATACGCAGTATTTT. Translation: CASSPGRWGPDTQYF.

The chain has TRBV4-3 and TRBJ1-6; tentatively, D is TRBD1 (5 bases). CDR1 is LGHNA and CDR2 is YSLEER in the germline V gene. CDR3 length: 15 amino acids. V lost 0 bases to trimming and J lost 6 bases, with 9 bases between them. In DNA form, the CDR3 reads TGCGCCAGCAGCCAAGAGTGGAGGGGTAATTCACCCCTCCACTTT. It encodes CASSQEWRGNSPLHF.

On this clone: The junction and the germline gene differ at one end; a read error may be behind it. CDR3 in amino acids: CASSIADEQFF. The CDR3 nucleotides are TGTGCCAGCAGCATAGCCGATGAGCAGTTCTTC. V and J are TRBV7-6 and TRBJ2-1; no firm D call. From germline, CDR1 is SGHVS and CDR2 FNYEAQ. The length of the CDR3 is 11 residues.

The chain links TRBV6-6 to TRBJ2-5, with D hard to call. The CDR3 length is 16 residues. Trimming stripped 7 bases from V and 0 bases from J, with 18 bases between. Germline V lookup: CDR1 MNHNY, CDR2 SVGAGI (reference sequence). CDR3 sequence reads: CASTPRPGFYQETQYF. The CDR3 nucleotides read TGTGCCAGCACCCCCAGACCCGGGTTCTACCAAGAGACCCAGTACTTC.

The chain employs TRBV5-1 and TRBJ2-7, with D possibly TRBD1 on 6 matching bases. There are 14 residues in the CDR3. V lost 0 bases and J 5 bases, leaving 12 bases between the germline ends. Germline V lookup: CDR1 SGHRS, CDR2 YFSETQ. The CDR3 bases are TGCGCCAGCAGCTTGGGCAGGGGTATGGACGAGCAGTACTTC. Translating it yields CASSLGRGMDEQYF.

V is TRBV5-1 and J is TRBJ1-4; the D gene is possibly TRBD1 (5 bases). Germline V CDR1 and CDR2: SGHRS, YFSETQ. V gave up 3 bases and J gave up 3 bases, with 12 bases separating them. The CDR3 is 15 residues long. Written as DNA, the CDR3 is TGCGCCAGCAGCTCCCAGGGAACGGCTAATGAAAAACTGTTTTTT. This gives the protein CASSSQGTANEKLFF.

This clone has more than one count but fewer than ten. V is TRBV13 and J is TRBJ1-1; maybe TRBD1 (6 bases). Per germline, CDR1 PRHDT and CDR2 FYEKMQ (reference sequence). The CDR3 runs to 17 residues. Trimming left V 0 bases short and J 3 bases short, with 17 bases between. CDR3 region: CASSLGGGLSPYTEAFF. CDR3 bases: TGTGCCAGCAGCTTAGGCGGGGGGCTGTCCCCGTACACTGAAGCTTTCTTT.

The V and J genes are TRBV7-2 and TRBJ1-3; D is unresolved. The CDR3 contains 13 residues. Between the trimmed V and J ends, which lost 2 bases and 4 bases, there was a span of 6 bases. The germline V gene has CDR1 SGHTA and CDR2 FQGNSA. CDR3 sequence reads: CASSLSRGNTIYF. The CDR3 DNA is TGTGCCAGCAGCTTATCACGGGGAAACACCATATATTTT.

This clone was found once. The CDR3 region is CASSLRSSGTSDTQYF. CDR3 coding DNA: TGCGCCAGCAGCCTGCGGAGTAGCGGGACCTCAGATACGCAGTATTTT. The chain has TRBV4-1 and TRBJ2-3, with 8 positions matching TRBD2. Germline loops: CDR1 MGHRA, CDR2 YSYEKL. This CDR3 spans 16 amino acids. V lost 4 bases to trimming and J lost 4 bases; unmatched junction nucleotides: 10.